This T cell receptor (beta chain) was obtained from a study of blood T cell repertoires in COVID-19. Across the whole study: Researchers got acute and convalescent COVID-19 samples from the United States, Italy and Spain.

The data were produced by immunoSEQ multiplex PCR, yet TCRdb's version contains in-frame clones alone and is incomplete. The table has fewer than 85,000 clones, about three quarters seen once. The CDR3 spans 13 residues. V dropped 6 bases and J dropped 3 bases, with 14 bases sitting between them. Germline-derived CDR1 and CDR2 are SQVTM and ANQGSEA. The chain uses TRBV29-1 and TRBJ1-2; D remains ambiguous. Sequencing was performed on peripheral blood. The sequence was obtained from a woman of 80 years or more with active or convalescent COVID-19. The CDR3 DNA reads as TGCAGCGTAGAGACTGTAGAGCACTATGGCTACACCTTC. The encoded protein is CSVETVEHYGYTF.